This TCR beta chain originates from a study of Graves' ophthalmopathy and Graves' hyperthyroidism (dated 2018 in TCRdb). About the study as a whole: Peripheral blood was collected at initial diagnosis, prior to any treatment. The study used signatures of the TCR beta repertoire to tell Graves' ophthalmopathy apart from Graves' hyperthyroidism and to predict which patients would progress to ophthalmopathy. In total, 135 blood samples were TCR-sequenced: roughly 45 ophthalmopathy, 80 or so hyperthyroidism and about 17 hyperthyroidism-to-ophthalmopathy patients. To explore V-J signatures that distinguish ophthalmopathy from hyperthyroidism, a discovery set of under 110 patients was enrolled, made up of over 40 with ophthalmopathy and fewer than 60 with stable hyperthyroidism. For independent validation, a separate cohort was made up of about 18 hyperthyroidism patients plus 17 patients who later progressed from hyperthyroidism to ophthalmopathy. In more than five hyperthyroidism patients, the T-cell repertoires found in thyroid tissue were compared with those found in blood. Following sampling, methimazole starting at 30 mg daily was administered to hyperthyroidism patients, and high-dose intravenous methylprednisolone was administered to ophthalmopathy patients. The approximately 95 discovery patients were divided at random into training and test sets in a 7:3 ratio.

A patient counted as having stable hyperthyroidism if there was no progression to ophthalmopathy within 18 months of follow-up. Hyperthyroidism patients were newly diagnosed, with disease duration under 2 months, and aged 18 to 65 years. Patients were excluded if they had other autoimmune diseases, uncontrolled infections, pregnancy or lactation. Clinical symptoms, serum thyroxine, TRAb, thyroid ultrasound and orbital computed tomography were used for diagnosis. Ficoll-Paque density gradient centrifugation was used to isolate PBMCs from about 9.4 ml of fresh peripheral blood. Total RNA was extracted with Trizol reagent and quality-checked on an Agilent 2100 Bioanalyzer. What the work shows at the level of the full study, not this receptor alone: Most expanded thyroid clonotypes with a frequency above 0.001 also appeared in blood, which suggests that blood repertoires may reflect the immune response in the thyroid. In validation, the model predicted ophthalmopathy progression with less than 71% sensitivity and 72.22% specificity; eleven to twelve predicted patients were CT-confirmed with GO in a median of approximately 6.5 months. No statistical method was used to set the sample size in advance, and the investigators knew which group each participant was assigned to. In cross-validation, the 13-signature model distinguished ophthalmopathy from stable hyperthyroidism with just over 85% sensitivity and approximately 81% specificity, while in the test set the corresponding values were roughly 80% and 75%.

V is pared back by 6 bases and J by 2 bases, with 15 bases lying between the germline termini. The CDR3 contains 15 residues, cysteine and phenylalanine counted. The sequence is cut down to CDR3 DNA, 45 bases in frame from base 1. This clonotype was observed many times. Its recognized antigen is unknown. Base quality data are lacking; no much larger clone is found one base away. For repertoire sequencing, TCR beta CDR3 regions were amplified from RNA transcripts. The first round was an RT-PCR using HTBI primers with the Qiagen OneStep RT-PCR kit, and this first round was followed by a second-round multiplex PCR, then size selection and purification. Libraries were sequenced on an Illumina HiSeq2000 using paired-end 100 bp reads. From the authors' description of their analysis: Reads were processed with SOAPnuke, discarding reads with adapters, uncalled bases, mean Phred below 15, or no exact constant-primer or identifier match. COPE v1.2.5 was used to merge high-quality paired reads. Clonotypes were defined as unique nucleotide sequences and were aligned to IMGT TRB V, D and J references using MiTCR v1.1. Analysis was restricted to V-J combinations with a frequency above 0.0001, which covered roughly 99% of repertoires. For each V-J combination, a TCR clonal expansion and chaos score was defined as the ratio of F50 clonal expansion to chaos observed in the TCRdist matrix. Features were reduced by Welch's t-statistics and random forest to 10 to 15 V-J combinations, which fed a naive Bayes classifier. The Morisita-Horn index was used to measure how similar the thyroid and blood repertoires were. TCRdb trimmed the raw reads at Q25, called clones with MiXCR and kept productive beta chains. CDR3 protein sequences are deduplicated, and each keeps its most common genes and DNA. TCRdb's processing, not the authors', yielded these V and J calls. The sample includes just over 400,000 distinct CDR3 sequences, with about 21% observed a single time. Jointly, the top ten make up 2.5% to 3% of the sample.

This clonotype was sampled from a woman under 30 with stable Graves' hyperthyroidism. Donor details come from another sample of the same person, matched by shared clones. The rearrangement combines TRBV12-3 or TRBV12-4 with TRBJ2-3; tentative D gene TRBD2, with 5 bases matching. The source material was peripheral blood. The CDR3 reads CASSEFSANTDTQYF. The DNA sequence reads TGTGCCAGCAGCGAGTTTAGCGCGAACACAGATACGCAGTATTTT.